This T cell receptor (beta chain) came from a study of cytomegalovirus exposure and HLA in healthy donors. With 4 bases clipped from V and 5 bases from J, the junction kept 11 bases outside the gene matches. There are 15 residues in the CDR3. Germline V CDR1 and CDR2: SGHRS, YFSETQ. The PCR employed 60 Vbeta primers together with 13 Jbeta primers. Repertoires were generated with immunoSEQ multiplex PCR, while TCRdb's copy carries only in-frame clones and drops some. The table has 100,000 to 150,000 clones, about four fifths seen once. The source of this sequence is a woman between 40 and 50 years old in good health and CMV-seropositive. Sequencing was done on a sample of PBMCs. This sequence joins TRBV5-1 and TRBJ2-5; 7 bases agree with TRBD1. This CDR3 is CASSIQQGSGETQYF. The CDR3 coding sequence is TGCGCCAGCAGCATACAACAGGGGTCTGGGGAGACCCAGTACTTC. Full variable domain (remainder filled in from reference TRBV5-1 and TRBJ2-5): KAGVTQTPRYLIKTRGQQVTLSCSPISGHRSVSWYQQTPGQGLQFLFEYFSETQRNKGNFPGRFSGRQFSNSRSEMNVSTLELGDSALYLCASSIQQGSGETQYFGPGTRLLVL.